The 29 T cell receptor beta chains presented below share a single source sample, sequenced in a study of T cell responses to AZD1222 COVID-19 vaccine. Some clones are missing from TCRdb's copy, which holds only in-frame ones; the method was immunoSEQ multiplex PCR. The sample contains fewer than 300,000 clones, approximately 95% of which appear only once. Material: peripheral blood, obtained on day 0 of AZD1222 vaccination. These receptors were collected from an adult in good health.

The chain is built from TRBV3-1 (or the pseudogene TRBV3-2) and TRBJ2-1; a possible D gene is TRBD1 (5 bases). The CDR3 is made up of 17 amino acids. Germline V CDR1 and CDR2: LGHDT, YNNKEL (reference sequence). With 0 bases removed from V and 7 bases from J, the gap between germline ends came to 19 bases. The CDR3, as DNA: TGTGCCAGCAGCCAAGATCTTGGCTGGGGCAGTAGGAATGAGCAGTTCTTC. Protein: CASSQDLGWGSRNEQFF.

The chain links TRBV19 to TRBJ1-1, with TRBD1 matching over 7 bases. The CDR3 totals 16 residues. Germline V lookup: CDR1 LNHDA, CDR2 SQIVND (reference sequence). V dropped 0 bases and J dropped 4; count of bases not matched to a gene: 8. The CDR3 DNA reads TGTGCCAGTAGTATAGATATCCGGGACAGTGTCACTGAAGCTTTCTTT. This sequence encodes CASSIDIRDSVTEAFF.

This chain joins TRBV19 and TRBJ2-1, with D unresolved. The CDR3 totals 12 residues. Per germline, CDR1 LNHDA and CDR2 SQIVND (reference sequence). Trimming removed 6 bases from V and 9 bases from J, with 12 bases in between. The CDR3 is CASSQSRVEQFF. CDR3 coding DNA: TGTGCCAGTAGCCAATCTAGGGTTGAGCAGTTCTTC. Filled out from reference TRBV19 and TRBJ2-1, the complete variable domain reads DGGITQSPKYLFRKEGQNVTLSCEQNLNHDAMYWYRQDPGQGLRLIYYSQIVNDFQKGDIAEGYSVSREKKESFPLTVTSAQKNPTAFYLCASSQSRVEQFFGPGTRLTVL.

Regarding this clone: Other DNA sequences of this sample code for an identical CDR3. The CDR3 reads CASSSRQGSTDTQYF. As DNA, the CDR3 is TGTGCCAGCAGCTCCCGACAGGGTTCCACAGATACGCAGTATTTT. The chain links TRBV9 to TRBJ2-3; 7 bases agree with TRBD1. Germline V CDR1 and CDR2: SGDLS, YYNGEE. The CDR3 loop spans 15 amino acids. The trim removed 4 bases at V and 2 bases at J, leaving 7 bases unmatched.

In the case of this clone: Relative to the germline gene, one junction end is altered; a read error may explain this. The chain links TRBV7-7 to TRBJ2-5; 7 nucleotides match TRBD2. The germline V gene has CDR1 SSHAT and CDR2 FNYEAQ (reference sequence). The CDR3 has 13 amino acids. The CDR3 region is CASSYREEETQYF. The CDR3 DNA reads TGTGCTAGCAGCTACCGGGAGGAAGAGACCCAGTACTTC.

The V gene is TRBV5-4, the J gene TRBJ1-6, with TRBD1 identical over 7 bases. This CDR3 is built from 14 residues. V shed 0 bases, J shed 10 bases, and the junction held 4 bases outside the gene matches. CDR1 is SGHNT and CDR2 is YYREEE in the germline V gene (reference sequence). The chain's CDR3 is CASSLARQGSPLHF. In DNA form, the CDR3 reads TGTGCCAGCAGCTTGGCTCGACAGGGCTCACCCCTCCACTTT.

The V and J genes are TRBV9 and TRBJ2-7, with D tentatively TRBD2 (5 bases). Trimming left V 3 bases short and J 7 bases short, with 8 bases between. Germline V gene lookup returns CDR1 SGDLS and CDR2 YYNGEE. The CDR3 runs to 11 residues. The CDR3 loop reads CASSARREQYF. The CDR3 coding sequence is TGTGCCAGCAGCGCCAGGAGGGAGCAGTACTTC.

The rearrangement joins TRBV2 to TRBJ1-5, with a weak D call TRBD1 (5 bases). V shed 3 bases and J shed 4 bases, with 13 bases lying between them. This CDR3 is 15 amino acids long. The germline V gene encodes CDR1 SNHLY and CDR2 FYNNEI. The CDR3 protein is CASSDGGRGNQPQHF. The DNA for the CDR3 is TGTGCCAGCAGTGATGGGGGACGAGGGAATCAGCCCCAGCATTTT.

This clone appeared once. The V and J genes are TRBV6-5 and TRBJ2-7; a weak D match, TRBD1 (5 bases). The germline V gene encodes CDR1 MNHEY and CDR2 SVGAGI. There are 16 residues in the CDR3. The germline V and J ends were trimmed by 2 bases and 0 bases, with 14 bases remaining between them. The CDR3 region has the DNA TGTGCCAGCAGTTACGCCCCGACAGCCTACTCCTACGAGCAGTACTTC. Encoded protein: CASSYAPTAYSYEQYF.

This chain links TRBV2 with TRBJ1-1; D possibly corresponds to TRBD1 (5 bases). This CDR3 spans 11 amino acids. V was shortened by 6 bases and J by 11 bases, with 13 bases between the two germline ends. Germline CDR1 reads SNHLY; CDR2 reads FYNNEI. The CDR3 loop reads CASSLSSGAFF. In DNA form, the CDR3 reads TGTGCCAGCAGCCTTAGCTCAGGGGCTTTCTTT.

The chain employs TRBV11-2 and TRBJ2-3, with 12 positions matching TRBD2. The CDR3 totals 16 residues. The trim removed 4 bases at V and 5 bases at J, leaving 7 bases unmatched. The V gene's germline CDR1 is SGHAT and CDR2 FQNNGV. The CDR3 reads CASSWRTSGKGDTQYF. In DNA form, the CDR3 reads TGTGCCAGCAGCTGGCGGACTAGCGGGAAAGGAGATACGCAGTATTTT.

The chain uses TRBV27 and TRBJ1-5; D not certain. V was clipped by 10 bases and J by 9 bases, with 19 bases between them. Germline CDR1 reads MNHEY; CDR2 reads SMNVEV (reference sequence). The CDR3 totals 13 residues. The CDR3 loop reads CATRGQRFSPQHF. CDR3 DNA: TGTGCCACCCGAGGGCAGCGGTTCTCGCCCCAGCATTTT.

V is TRBV28 and J is TRBJ2-3, with 8 bases that match TRBD2. V lost 1 base to trimming and J lost 8 bases; unmatched junction nucleotides: 20. Germline CDR1 is MDHEN and CDR2 is SYDVKM. The CDR3 contains 19 residues. CDR3 residues: CASSLSSYHSGAPLGTQYF. CDR3 nucleotides: TGTGCCAGCAGTTTATCCTCTTACCATAGCGGGGCACCCCTAGGTACGCAGTATTTT.

The gene calls are TRBV28 and TRBJ1-2; 11 bases map to TRBD1. Looked up from germline, CDR1 is MDHEN and CDR2 is SYDVKM. V trimming: 6 bases; J trimming: 6 bases; junction bases outside the gene matches: 3. The CDR3 contains 13 residues. The CDR3 coding sequence is TGTGCCAGCAGGGTGGGACAGGGGGATGGCTACACCTTC. Translation gives CASRVGQGDGYTF.

The V call is TRBV4-2, the J call TRBJ1-1; TRBD1 aligns across 8 bases. After removal of 8 bases from V and 11 bases from J, the junction contained 10 bases not matched to a gene. Germline V gives CDR1 LGHNA, CDR2 YNFKEQ. The CDR3 contains 12 residues. CDR3 region: CASSDRGVLAFF. The CDR3 DNA reads TGTGCCAGCTCTGACAGGGGTGTCTTGGCTTTCTTT.

The chain employs TRBV5-8 and TRBJ1-6; D is ambiguous. There are 14 residues in the CDR3. V shed 1 base and J shed 7 bases, with 9 bases lying between them. Germline CDR1 and CDR2: SGHTS and YDEGEE. The CDR3: CASSLWTANSPLHF. Here the CDR3 DNA reads TGTGCCAGCAGCTTGTGGACCGCCAATTCACCCCTCCACTTT.

The chain uses TRBV28 and TRBJ1-2, with TRBD1 as a possible D gene (5 bases). Germline CDR1 and CDR2: MDHEN and SYDVKM. V lost 6 bases, J lost 2 bases, and 10 bases lay in between. There are 13 residues in the CDR3. In nucleotides, the CDR3 is TGTGCCAGCAGGCCCCCAGGGAACTATGGCTACACCTTC. Translation: CASRPPGNYGYTF.

This chain joins TRBV28 and TRBJ1-4; D gene uncertain. The length of the CDR3 is 15 residues. Germline V CDR1 and CDR2: MDHEN, SYDVKM. V was clipped by 6 bases and J by 2 bases, with 13 bases between them. The CDR3 coding sequence is TGTGCCAGCAGGATTCGGGCTCAGACTAATGAAAAACTGTTTTTT. Translation: CASRIRAQTNEKLFF.

The chain has TRBV5-4 and TRBJ2-7, with a weak D call TRBD2 (5 bases). Trimming removed 3 bases from V and 2 bases from J, with 9 bases in between. CDR3 length: 13 residues. The V gene's germline CDR1 is SGHNT and CDR2 YYREEE (reference sequence). The CDR3 coding sequence is TGTGCCAGCAGCTCGGACTCAACCTACGAGCAGTACTTC. Translating it yields CASSSDSTYEQYF.

The chain combines TRBV19 with TRBJ1-5; D remains ambiguous. CDR1 is LNHDA, CDR2 SQIVND, per germline (reference sequence). V was trimmed by 3 bases and J by 4 bases, leaving 13 bases between them. This CDR3 is 15 amino acids long. CDR3 nucleotides: TGTGCCAGTAGTATCAAGGTAGCAAGGAATCAGCCCCAGCATTTT. This sequence encodes CASSIKVARNQPQHF.

The chain couples TRBV28 to TRBJ2-7, with D unclear. The V end was cut by 6 bases, the J end by 2 bases, with 11 bases between. The V gene's germline CDR1 is MDHEN and CDR2 SYDVKM. This CDR3 contains 13 residues. DNA for the CDR3: TGTGCCAGCAGCCAGCCTCCGCCCTACGAGCAGTACTTC. Translating gives CASSQPPPYEQYF.

The chain employs TRBV14 and TRBJ2-7; D possibly corresponds to TRBD1 (5 bases). Germline V gene lookup returns CDR1 SGHDN and CDR2 FVKESK. The CDR3 is made up of 13 amino acids. V dropped 4 bases and J dropped 4 bases, with 11 bases sitting between them. In nucleotides, the CDR3 is TGTGCCAGCAGCCCCTATGCAGGGTACGAGCAGTACTTC. Its translation: CASSPYAGYEQYF.

This chain joins TRBV7-8 and TRBJ1-3; D not certain. The V end was cut by 8 bases, the J end by 0 bases, with 11 bases between. The CDR3 is 14 amino acids. Germline V gene lookup returns CDR1 SGHVS and CDR2 FQNEAQ. CDR3 nucleotides: TGTGCCAGCGGTTACCTGGACTCTGGAAACACCATATATTTT. Amino acid sequence: CASGYLDSGNTIYF.

This chain joins TRBV27 and TRBJ2-7; 7 nucleotides agree with TRBD1. V shed 4 bases, J shed 2 bases, and the junction held 5 bases outside the gene matches. The germline V gene has CDR1 MNHEY and CDR2 SMNVEV (reference sequence). This CDR3 is 14 amino acids long. CDR3 bases: TGTGCCAGCAGTTCGACAGGGAACGCCTACGAGCAGTACTTC. Amino acid sequence: CASSSTGNAYEQYF.

The gene calls are TRBV5-4 and TRBJ2-7; TRBD1 agrees at 10 bases. The CDR3 is 14 amino acids. Germline V gives CDR1 SGHNT, CDR2 YYREEE (reference sequence). J gave up 4 bases and V 4 bases, and 5 bases lay outside the gene matches. The CDR3 protein is CASSTGDRGYEQYF. DNA for the CDR3: TGTGCCAGCAGCACAGGGGACAGGGGATACGAGCAGTACTTC. Full variable domain (missing parts from reference TRBV5-4 and TRBJ2-7): ETGVTQSPTHLIKTRGQQVTLRCSSQSGHNTVSWYQQALGQGPQFIFQYYREEENGRGNFPPRFSGLQFPNYSSELNVNALELDDSALYLCASSTGDRGYEQYFGPGTRLTVT.

The rearrangement joins TRBV28 to TRBJ1-1; perhaps TRBD1 as D (6 bases). The CDR3 consists of 15 residues. Germline CDR1 reads MDHEN; CDR2 reads SYDVKM. Trimming took off 4 bases at V and 6 bases at J, with 18 bases between the two ends. CDR3 sequence: CASSSGAEGTPEAFF. DNA for the CDR3: TGTGCCAGCAGTTCGGGGGCTGAGGGTACACCTGAAGCTTTCTTT.

The chain links TRBV28 to TRBJ2-7, with 8 bases lining up with TRBD1. V shed 6 bases and J 1 base; nucleotides not matched to a gene: 5. Germline V CDR1 and CDR2: MDHEN, SYDVKM. CDR3 length equals 14 residues. The CDR3, as DNA: TGTGCCAGCAGGGCCGGGGACAGGTCCTACGAGCAGTACTTC. Amino acid sequence: CASRAGDRSYEQYF.

The chain employs TRBV7-6 and TRBJ1-2; tentative D call: TRBD1 (5 bases). Trimming took off 2 bases at V and 0 bases at J, with 10 bases between the two ends. The CDR3 sequence is 15 residues long. Germline V gene lookup returns CDR1 SGHVS and CDR2 FNYEAQ. CDR3 in DNA: TGTGCCAGCAGCTTAACGGAAGGGGCTAACTATGGCTACACCTTC. Its translation is CASSLTEGANYGYTF. Combining the CDR3 with reference TRBV7-6 and TRBJ1-2 gives the whole variable domain GAGVSQSPRYKVTKRGQDVALRCDPISGHVSLYWYRQALGQGPEFLTYFNYEAQQDKSGLPNDRFSAERPEGSISTLTIQRTEQRDSAMYRCASSLTEGANYGYTFGSGTRLTVV.

This chain uses TRBV28 with TRBJ2-7; TRBD2 matches at 7 bases. The junction had 12 bases not matched to a gene; V was cut back by 2 bases and J by 5 bases. Germline V gene data show CDR1 as MDHEN and CDR2 as SYDVKM. CDR3 length: 16 amino acids. The CDR3 protein is CASSLTWGEGLHEQYF. CDR3 coding DNA: TGTGCCAGCAGTTTAACGTGGGGGGAGGGTCTCCACGAGCAGTACTTC. Looking up the rest from reference TRBV28 and TRBJ2-7 gives the full variable domain: DVKVTQSSRYLVKRTGEKVFLECVQDMDHENMFWYRQDPGLGLRLIYFSYDVKMKEKGDIPEGYSVSREKKERFSLILESASTNQTSMYLCASSLTWGEGLHEQYFGPGTRLTVT.